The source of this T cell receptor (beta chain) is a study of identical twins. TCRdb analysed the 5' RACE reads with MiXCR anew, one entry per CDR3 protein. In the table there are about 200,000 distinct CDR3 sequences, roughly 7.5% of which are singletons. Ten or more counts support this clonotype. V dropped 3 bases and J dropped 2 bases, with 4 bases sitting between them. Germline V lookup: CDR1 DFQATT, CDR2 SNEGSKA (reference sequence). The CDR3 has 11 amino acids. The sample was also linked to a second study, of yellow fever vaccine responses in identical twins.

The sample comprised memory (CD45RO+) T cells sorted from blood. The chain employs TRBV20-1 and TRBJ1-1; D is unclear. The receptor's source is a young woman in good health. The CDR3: CSARRNTEAFF. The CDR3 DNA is TGCAGTGCTAGGAGAAACACTGAAGCTTTCTTT.